The 31 T cell receptor beta chains presented below share a single source sample, sequenced in a study of blood T cell repertoires in COVID-19. Repertoires were generated with immunoSEQ multiplex PCR, while TCRdb's copy carries only in-frame clones and drops some. The sample holds approximately 200,000 clones; around nine tenths are singletons and the top ten take 2.5% to 3%. Source material: peripheral blood. The receptors were gathered from a woman aged 60-75 years with acute or convalescent COVID-19.

V is TRBV30 and J is TRBJ2-7; weak D call: TRBD2 (5 bases). Per germline, CDR1 GTSNPN and CDR2 SVGIG (reference sequence). Deletions cut 5 bases from V and 5 bases from J, with 10 bases between. The CDR3 length is 11 residues. CDR3 sequence reads: CAWVFGNEQYF. The CDR3 DNA sequence: TGTGCCTGGGTATTCGGGAACGAGCAGTACTTC.

This clone was observed a few times. The chain uses TRBV2 and TRBJ1-2; D may be TRBD1 (5 bases). Germline CDR1 reads SNHLY; CDR2 reads FYNNEI. Trimming cost V 7 bases and J 3 bases, with 12 bases left between them. The CDR3 covers 13 residues. CDR3 in amino acids: CASNLQVYYGYTF. Written as DNA, the CDR3 is TGTGCCAGCAACCTACAGGTTTACTATGGCTACACCTTC.

CDR3 amino acids: CASSNSMGHTEAFF. As DNA, the CDR3 is TGTGCCAGCAGCAATTCGATGGGGCACACTGAAGCTTTCTTT. The V gene is TRBV7-3, the J gene TRBJ1-1, with D perhaps TRBD1 (5 bases). The CDR3 runs to 14 residues. CDR1 and CDR2 from the germline V gene are SGHTA and FQGTGA. V lost 5 bases to trimming and J lost 3 bases, with 13 bases between them.

The CDR3 sequence: CASSARQGYNEKLFF. The CDR3 DNA is TGTGCCAGCAGCGCCCGACAGGGATACAATGAAAAACTGTTTTTT. The chain carries TRBV9 and TRBJ1-4; 7 positions agree with TRBD1. The CDR3 has 15 residues. V was clipped by 3 bases and J by 5 bases; unmatched bases: 7. Germline V gene sequence: CDR1 SGDLS, CDR2 YYNGEE. Using reference TRBV9 and TRBJ1-4 for the parts outside the CDR3, the full variable domain is DSGVTQTPKHLITATGQRVTLRCSPRSGDLSVYWYQQSLDQGLQFLIQYYNGEERAKGNILERFSAQQFPDLHSELNLSSLELGDSALYFCASSARQGYNEKLFFGSGTQLSVL.

V usage is TRBV7-9 and J usage is TRBJ1-5; TRBD1 matches 7 bases. The CDR3 loop spans 14 amino acids. With 11 bases clipped from V and 1 base from J, the junction kept 8 bases outside the gene matches. Germline V gene data show CDR1 as SEHNR and CDR2 as FQNEAQ (reference sequence). The CDR3 reads CASSNRGSNQPQHF. In DNA, the CDR3 is TGTGCCTCGTCGAACAGGGGAAGCAATCAGCCCCAGCATTTT.

The chain recombines TRBV10-2 with TRBJ1-5, with D perhaps matching TRBD1 (6 bases). There are 13 residues in the CDR3. V was shortened by 4 bases and J by 3 bases, with 7 bases between the two germline ends. CDR1 and CDR2 from the germline V gene are WSHSY and SAAADI. The chain's CDR3 is CASSGGLNQPQHF. CDR3 coding DNA: TGCGCCAGCAGTGGGGGGCTCAATCAGCCCCAGCATTTT.

This clone was found once. V usage is TRBV18 and J usage is TRBJ1-2; 7 bases fit TRBD1. Germline-derived CDR1 and CDR2 are KGHSH and LQKENI. The CDR3 covers 16 residues. V lost 2 bases and J lost 7; bases outside the gene matches: 13. For the CDR3, the DNA is TGTGCCAGCTCACCAGCACCTACGGGACAGTCCATTGGCTACACCTTC. Translating it yields CASSPAPTGQSIGYTF.

The V and J genes are TRBV7-9 and TRBJ1-2, with TRBD1 matching 10 bases. From germline, CDR1 is SEHNR and CDR2 FQNEAQ (reference sequence). The length of the CDR3 is 14 residues. V lost 5 bases to trimming and J lost 5 bases; unmatched junction nucleotides: 5. The CDR3 spells CASSLEGQGYGYTF. The CDR3 bases are TGTGCCAGCAGCCTTGAGGGACAGGGGTATGGCTACACCTTC.

V gene TRBV5-6 combines with J gene TRBJ2-2; 9 bases are a match to TRBD2. This CDR3 is 17 amino acids long. CDR1 is SGHDT, CDR2 YYEEEE, per germline. Trimming cost V 1 base and J 9 bases; bases outside gene matches: 13. CDR3 residues: CASSLSSGTQGSRELFF. The CDR3 coding sequence is TGTGCCAGCAGCTTGTCTAGCGGGACCCAAGGGAGTAGGGAGCTGTTTTTT. Full variable domain (remainder filled in from reference TRBV5-6 and TRBJ2-2): DAGVTQSPTHLIKTRGQQVTLRCSPKSGHDTVSWYQQALGQGPQFIFQYYEEEERQRGNFPDRFSGHQFPNYSSELNVNALLLGDSALYLCASSLSSGTQGSRELFFGEGSRLTVL.

Remarks on this clone: The sample contains more than one DNA sequence encoding this CDR3. This chain connects TRBV11-2 to TRBJ2-7; 7 nucleotides line up with TRBD1. The V segment lost 0 bases and the J segment 4 bases; nucleotides outside the gene matches: 6. The CDR3 is made up of 15 amino acids. The germline V gene has CDR1 SGHAT and CDR2 FQNNGV. CDR3 in amino acids: CASSLERGQRYEQYF. DNA for the CDR3: TGTGCCAGCAGCTTAGAAAGGGGGCAACGATACGAGCAGTACTTC.

This clone was seen a few times. In DNA, the CDR3 is TGTGCTAGTGCCTGGAGGGAGACCGACAATGAGCAGTTCTTC. It yields the protein CASAWRETDNEQFF. The V call is TRBV12-5, the J call TRBJ2-1, with a weak D call TRBD2 (6 bases). Germline CDR1 LGHNT, CDR2 FRNRAP. The V end lost 7 bases, the J end lost 5 bases, and 15 bases lay between the germline ends. The length of the CDR3 is 14 residues.

The chain combines TRBV2 with TRBJ2-5; TRBD1 matches at 7 bases. The CDR3 spans 15 residues. Unmatched junction bases numbered 11, after V lost 5 bases and J lost 5 bases. The germline CDR1 and CDR2 sequences are SNHLY and FYNNEI. CDR3 bases: TGTGCCAGCAGTTTTTCTGACAGGGAAGGTGAGACCCAGTACTTC. Protein: CASSFSDREGETQYF.

V usage is TRBV28 and J usage is TRBJ1-2; D is perhaps TRBD1 (5 bases). The length of the CDR3 is 16 residues. Germline lookup yields CDR1 MDHEN and CDR2 SYDVKM. Deletions cut 7 bases from V and 4 bases from J, with 22 bases between. The CDR3, as DNA: TGTGCCAGCACCTTGGGAGGACAAGGCCAGGCCTATGGCTACACCTTC. Translating gives CASTLGGQGQAYGYTF.

This clone has a single count. The genes are TRBV9 and TRBJ2-3; 12 bases are shared with TRBD2. The CDR3 consists of 15 residues. The trim removed 4 bases at V and 6 bases at J, leaving 6 bases unmatched. The germline CDR1 and CDR2 sequences are SGDLS and YYNGEE. The CDR3 DNA reads as TGTGCCAGCAGCCCCTGGACTAGCGGGGAGGATACGCAGTATTTT. It translates to CASSPWTSGEDTQYF.

The J gene is TRBJ1-1, the V gene TRBV19; D is undetermined. Per the germline V gene, CDR1 is LNHDA and CDR2 is SQIVND (reference sequence). The CDR3 is 16 amino acids. Trimming removed 4 bases from V and 2 bases from J, with 17 bases in between. The CDR3 protein is CASSTPQPAGNTEAFF. The CDR3 DNA sequence: TGTGCCAGTAGTACCCCCCAGCCTGCGGGTAACACTGAAGCTTTCTTT.

This chain uses TRBV2 with TRBJ1-3; D may be TRBD1 (5 bases). In germline, CDR1 is SNHLY, CDR2 FYNNEI. CDR3 length: 16 amino acids. V gave up 5 bases and J gave up 0 bases, with 14 bases separating them. This CDR3 is CASSSTGLGSGNTIYF. DNA for the CDR3: TGTGCCAGCAGTTCGACGGGACTGGGCTCTGGAAACACCATATATTTT.

CDR3 sequence reads: CASSGTPNTEAFF. Here the CDR3 DNA reads TGTGCCAGCAGCGGGACACCGAACACTGAAGCTTTCTTT. J is TRBJ1-1 and V is TRBV6-5; maybe TRBD1 (6 bases). CDR1 and CDR2 from the germline V gene are MNHEY and SVGAGI. The CDR3 loop spans 13 amino acids. V lost 6 bases and J lost 1, with 9 bases in between.

The chain combines TRBV5-1 with TRBJ2-7, with D possibly TRBD1 on 7 matching bases. Germline loops: CDR1 SGHRS, CDR2 YFSETQ. The length of the CDR3 is 15 residues. The ends were cut back, 0 bases at V and 7 bases at J, with 17 bases in the middle. The CDR3 DNA reads as TGCGCCAGCAGCTTGGCCGGGGGACAGACGACAGAGCAGTACTTC. Encoded protein: CASSLAGGQTTEQYF.

The gene calls are TRBV11-2 and TRBJ1-1; possible D gene TRBD1, 6 bases. The CDR3 is made up of 14 amino acids. V dropped 3 bases and J dropped 4 bases, with 12 bases sitting between them. Germline lookup yields CDR1 SGHAT and CDR2 FQNNGV. CDR3 nucleotides: TGTGCCAGCAGCTTGAACAGGGATGGCACTGAAGCTTTCTTT. Protein sequence: CASSLNRDGTEAFF.

This CDR3 is CASKTSGGYEQYF. In DNA form, the CDR3 reads TGTGCCAGCAAGACTAGCGGGGGCTACGAGCAGTACTTC. The V call is TRBV2, the J call TRBJ2-7; 12 nucleotides line up with TRBD2. After removal of 7 bases from V and 3 bases from J, the junction contained 1 base not matched to a gene. The germline V gene has CDR1 SNHLY and CDR2 FYNNEI. The CDR3 contains 13 residues. The variable domain in full, completed from reference TRBV2 and TRBJ2-7, reads EPEVTQTPSHQVTQMGQEVILRCVPISNHLYFYWYRQILGQKVEFLVSFYNNEISEKSEIFDDQFSVERPDGSNFTLKIRSTKLEDSAMYFCASKTSGGYEQYFGPGTRLTVT.

This sequence joins TRBV6-1 and TRBJ1-2, with a tentative D call TRBD1 (5 bases). Trimming pared 2 bases from V and 13 bases from J, leaving 11 bases between. CDR3 length: 11 amino acids. The germline V gene encodes CDR1 MNHNS and CDR2 SASEGT. CDR3 bases: TGTGCCAGCAGTGAACAGGGCAGGTCCACCTTC. The encoded protein is CASSEQGRSTF.

CDR3 sequence: CASSSSGYNQPQHF. In DNA, the CDR3 is TGTGCCAGCAGCTCGTCAGGGTACAATCAGCCCCAGCATTTT. The chain links TRBV5-8 to TRBJ1-5; a possible D gene is TRBD1 (5 bases). The CDR3 is made up of 14 amino acids. The V gene lost 3 bases and the J gene lost 3 bases, with 10 bases spanning the gap. Germline V lookup: CDR1 SGHTS, CDR2 YDEGEE. The full variable domain, its missing parts supplied by reference TRBV5-8 and TRBJ1-5, is EAGVTQSPTHLIKTRGQQATLRCSPISGHTSVYWYQQALGLGLQFLLWYDEGEERNRGNFPPRFSGRQFPNYSSELNVNALELEDSALYLCASSSSGYNQPQHFGDGTRLSIL.

CDR3 in DNA: TGTGCCAGCACCAAGTTAGCGGGAGGGAGATTCAATGAGCAGTTCTTC. Translating gives CASTKLAGGRFNEQFF. This chain links TRBV5-4 with TRBJ2-1, with 11 bases matching TRBD2. The CDR3 spans 16 residues. The germline CDR1 and CDR2 sequences are SGHNT and YYREEE (reference sequence). V dropped 6 bases and J dropped 6; count of bases not matched to a gene: 11.

This chain links TRBV30 with TRBJ1-6, with 7 bases that match TRBD1. The CDR3 has 15 residues. V was clipped by 3 bases and J by 7 bases; unmatched bases: 9. Germline-derived CDR1 and CDR2 are GTSNPN and SVGIG (reference sequence). For the CDR3, the DNA is TGTGCCTGGAGCGATCGACAGGGTAGGAATTCACCCCTCCACTTT. Residues: CAWSDRQGRNSPLHF.

The J gene is TRBJ2-1, the V gene TRBV18, with TRBD2 identical over 9 bases. Germline V gives CDR1 KGHSH, CDR2 LQKENI. The CDR3 is made up of 14 amino acids. The V and J ends lost 8 bases and 7 bases, in that order; junction bases with no gene match: 9. For the CDR3, the DNA is TGTGCCAGCACAGTTCTTAGCGGGAGTAATGAGCAGTTCTTC. It is translated as CASTVLSGSNEQFF.

This clone was observed a handful of times. V usage is TRBV2 and J usage is TRBJ2-5; weak D call: TRBD2 (6 bases). The length of the CDR3 is 13 residues. CDR1 is SNHLY and CDR2 is FYNNEI in the germline V gene. V was trimmed by 8 bases and J by 5 bases, leaving 15 bases between them. CDR3 DNA sequence: TGTGCCAGCGGGGACTGGGCCCAGGAGACCCAGTACTTC. Its protein is CASGDWAQETQYF.

The chain uses TRBV5-4 and TRBJ1-2, with D possibly matching TRBD1 (5 bases). CDR1 is SGHNT and CDR2 is YYREEE in the germline V gene (reference sequence). This CDR3 has 13 amino acids. With 4 bases removed from V and 7 bases from J, the gap between germline ends came to 14 bases. The CDR3 nucleotides read TGTGCCAGCAGCCCCTTTAGGGGCTCTGGCTACACCTTC. Translated, it gives CASSPFRGSGYTF.

The chain is built from TRBV6-5 and TRBJ1-1; D unresolved. The germline V gene has CDR1 MNHEY and CDR2 SVGAGI. With 0 bases removed from V and 3 bases from J, the gap between germline ends came to 11 bases. The CDR3 has 15 residues. CDR3 residues: CASSYSATRDTEAFF. CDR3 in DNA: TGTGCCAGCAGTTACTCTGCTACCCGGGACACTGAAGCTTTCTTT.

The chain couples TRBV6-2 or TRBV6-3 to TRBJ1-2; weak D call: TRBD1 (6 bases). The V end was cut by 5 bases, the J end by 8 bases, with 21 bases between. This CDR3 has 15 amino acids. The germline V gene has CDR1 MNHEY and CDR2 SVGEGT. CDR3 nucleotides: TGTGCCAGCAGTGAGGTGGGGGCCGCCCTGCAAGGCTACACCTTC. It encodes CASSEVGAALQGYTF.

The V gene is TRBV4-3, the J gene TRBJ2-5, with D maybe TRBD2 (7 bases). Deletions cut 5 bases from V and 5 bases from J, with 21 bases between. The V gene's germline CDR1 is LGHNA and CDR2 YSLEER. The CDR3 sequence is 16 residues long. CDR3 in amino acids: CASSRSGAGASETQYF. CDR3 nucleotide sequence: TGCGCCAGCAGCAGATCCGGGGCGGGGGCAAGTGAGACCCAGTACTTC.

The chain links TRBV6-5 to TRBJ1-2; 7 nucleotides agree with TRBD1. This CDR3 is 15 amino acids long. Germline CDR1 and CDR2: MNHEY and SVGAGI. V lost 6 bases to trimming and J lost 4 bases; unmatched junction nucleotides: 11. CDR3 sequence (DNA): TGTGCCAGCAGCTTCTCCTTGGGACAGACCTATGGCTACACCTTC. This sequence encodes CASSFSLGQTYGYTF.